This entry concerns a single TCR beta chain. Germline V gives CDR1 MNHEY, CDR2 SVGAGI. This CDR3 is 14 amino acids long. V lost 9 bases, J lost 4 bases, and 18 bases lay in between. The sample comes from a study of blood T cell repertoires in COVID-19. Background on the study: The analysed material was cDNA or gDNA that came from T cells, B-cell-depleted T cells, or PBMCs.

This table comes from immunoSEQ multiplex PCR, and its TCRdb copy is limited to in-frame clones, with some not included. The sample has under 300,000 clones; 70% to 85% are singletons. The sequencing sample was made of PBMCs or T cells enriched from blood (not recorded which). This receptor was obtained from a man in his forties who had recovered from COVID-19. The chain joins TRBV6-5 to TRBJ1-2, with D perhaps TRBD1 (5 bases). CDR3 sequence: CASHGGNRRYGYTF. CDR3 DNA sequence: TGTGCCAGTCACGGGGGGAACCGGCGCTATGGCTACACCTTC.